One sample yielded the 25 T cell receptor beta chains listed below, sequenced in a study of blood T cells in healthy people across ages. Using a J-beta primer mix together with a sample-barcoded 5' primer, a second PCR was run for roughly 6 to 12 cycles. Each CDR3 protein is one row after TCRdb ran MiXCR on the 5' RACE reads. The sample records around 870,000 distinct CDR3 sequences, less than 35% being singletons. Material: blood. The receptor set was obtained from a woman aged 80 or over in good health.

V is TRBV11-3 and J is TRBJ2-5; unclear D gene. The CDR3 loop spans 14 amino acids. V lost 5 bases and J lost 0, with 10 bases in between. From germline, CDR1 is SGHNT and CDR2 YENEEA. The CDR3, as DNA: TGTGCCAGCAGCCGATGGGGTAACCAAGAGACCCAGTACTTC. Translating it yields CASSRWGNQETQYF.

Concerning this clonotype: This may be a read error: a much more frequent sequence differs by one nucleotide. The rearrangement links TRBV2 to TRBJ1-2; D is ambiguous. The V end was cut by 6 bases, the J end by 12 bases, with 17 bases between. CDR3 length: 12 residues. CDR1 and CDR2 from the germline V gene are SNHLY and FYNNEI. The CDR3 DNA reads as TGTGCCAGCAGGGAGGCATCGCGAGGCCACACCTTC. Translated: CASREASRGHTF.

On this clonotype itself: Germline and junction disagree at one end, which may indicate a read error. The genes are TRBV15 and TRBJ2-3, with no clear D. This CDR3 contains 14 residues. Germline loops: CDR1 LNHNV, CDR2 YYDKDF (reference sequence). CDR3 protein: CASSRDQTGYTQYF. The CDR3 bases are TGTGCCTCCAGCAGAGATCAAACTGGATATACGCAGTATTTT. The variable domain in full, with the rest retrieved from reference TRBV15 and TRBJ2-3, is DAMVIQNPRYQVTQFGKPVTLSCSQTLNHNVMYWYQQKSSQAPKLLFHYYDKDFNNEADTPDNFQSRRPNTSFCFLDIRSPGLGDTAMYLCASSRDQTGYTQYFGPGTRLTVL.

On this clonotype itself: Given a much more abundant clone one base away, this may be a read error. The V gene is TRBV18, the J gene TRBJ2-3, with unresolved D. Looked up from germline, CDR1 is KGHSH and CDR2 is LQKENI. There are 14 residues in the CDR3. For the CDR3, the DNA is TGTGCCGGCTCAATTGGGCAAATGACAGATACGCAGTATTTT. Translating it yields CAGSIGQMTDTQYF.

This clonotype has only a few counts. The CDR3 is CASSEGGGTYNEQFF. In nucleotides, the CDR3 is TGTGCCAGCAGTGAGGGGGGGGGTACCTACAATGAGCAGTTCTTC. The chain recombines TRBV2 with TRBJ2-1, with 7 positions matching TRBD2. V lost 3 bases to trimming and J lost 2 bases; unmatched junction nucleotides: 4. The CDR3 is made up of 15 amino acids. CDR1 SNHLY and CDR2 FYNNEI come from the germline V gene. Looking up the rest from reference TRBV2 and TRBJ2-1 gives the full variable domain: EPEVTQTPSHQVTQMGQEVILRCVPISNHLYFYWYRQILGQKVEFLVSFYNNEISEKSEIFDDQFSVERPDGSNFTLKIRSTKLEDSAMYFCASSEGGGTYNEQFFGPGTRLTVL.

As to this clonotype: A much more abundant neighbour one base away suggests this may be a read error. This sequence joins TRBV11-2 and TRBJ2-3, with D perhaps TRBD2 (5 bases). The CDR3 is 16 amino acids. From germline, CDR1 is SGHAT and CDR2 FQNNGV. The CDR3 protein is CANSLGLAIHADTQYF. CDR3 DNA: TGTGCCAACAGCTTAGGATTAGCGATCCACGCAGATACGCAGTATTTT.

V is TRBV21-1 and J is TRBJ2-1. TRBV21-1 is an annotated pseudogene. The CDR3 is 13 residues long. The CDR3 DNA sequence: TGTGCCAGCCTAGGGGGCCCCTACAATGAGCAGTTCTTC. Protein sequence: CASLGGPYNEQFF.

As to this clonotype: A much more abundant neighbour one base away suggests this may be a read error. The chain employs TRBV7-6 and TRBJ1-4; 8 positions match TRBD1. The V gene's germline CDR1 is SGHVS and CDR2 FNYEAQ. CDR3 length: 18 amino acids. The CDR3 here is CASSLEPAGQGASEKRFF. For the CDR3, the DNA is TGTGCCAGCAGCTTAGAGCCCGCAGGACAGGGTGCGAGTGAAAAACGGTTTTTT.

The V gene is TRBV7-2, the J gene TRBJ2-7, with D tentatively TRBD2 (6 bases). The V and J ends lost 0 bases and 7 bases respectively, with 19 bases between them. CDR1 is SGHTA and CDR2 is FQGNSA in the germline V gene. This CDR3 contains 16 residues. The chain's CDR3 is CASSLAPGGGNNEQYF. The CDR3 DNA sequence: TGTGCCAGCAGCTTAGCTCCTGGGGGAGGTAACAATGAGCAGTACTTC.

This clonotype was recorded many times. This chain joins TRBV9 and TRBJ1-6; weak D call: TRBD1 (5 bases). The CDR3 is made up of 14 amino acids. Germline loops: CDR1 SGDLS, CDR2 YYNGEE. The V gene lost 4 bases and the J gene lost 7 bases, with 12 bases spanning the gap. This CDR3 is CASSPRDGNSPLHF. The CDR3 DNA reads TGTGCCAGCAGCCCCCGGGACGGGAATTCACCCCTCCACTTT.

There are a few counts of this clonotype. The chain has TRBV2 and TRBJ2-1; TRBD2 is a possible D gene (6 bases). Trimming left V 4 bases short and J 6 bases short, with 7 bases between. CDR3 length: 12 residues. Germline CDR1 reads SNHLY; CDR2 reads FYNNEI. DNA for the CDR3: TGTGCCAGCAGTGGGAGGGGCAATGAGCAGTTCTTC. This codes for CASSGRGNEQFF.

This clonotype appeared many times. This chain connects TRBV25-1 to TRBJ2-7; D is undetermined. The V end was cut by 6 bases, the J end by 4 bases, with 19 bases between. Per germline, CDR1 MGHDK and CDR2 SYGVNS. This CDR3 is built from 15 residues. This CDR3 is CASSANMGTPYEQYF. CDR3 coding DNA: TGTGCCAGCAGCGCTAACATGGGCACCCCGTACGAGCAGTACTTC.

On this clonotype itself: A much larger clone lies a single base off, so this may be a read error. The conserved final phenylalanine or tryptophan is absent from the CDR3, which likely points to a read error. The chain joins TRBV18 to TRBJ2-5; D is possibly TRBD1 (6 bases). Trimming shortened V by 1 base and J by 2 bases, and 11 bases separated the two germline ends. The CDR3 covers 15 residues. Germline V lookup: CDR1 KGHSH, CDR2 LQKENI. Here the CDR3 reads CASSPLGHTQETQYS. CDR3 DNA: TGTGCCAGCTCACCACTGGGACACACTCAAGAGACCCAGTACTCC.

This clonotype has at least ten counts. The chain recombines TRBV25-1 with TRBJ2-3; the D gene is possibly TRBD1 (5 bases). V was trimmed by 3 bases and J by 0 bases, leaving 13 bases between them. CDR1 is MGHDK and CDR2 is SYGVNS in the germline V gene. The CDR3 has 16 residues. The CDR3 DNA is TGTGCCAGCAGTGATCCCGGACGGACAAGCACAGATACGCAGTATTTT. It codes for CASSDPGRTSTDTQYF.

This clonotype was counted only a few times. V usage is TRBV2 and J usage is TRBJ1-2; D unresolved. This CDR3 is built from 14 residues. From germline, CDR1 is SNHLY and CDR2 FYNNEI. Trimming took off 1 base at V and 3 bases at J, with 9 bases between the two ends. The CDR3 protein is CASSEGQAYYGYTF. The CDR3 bases are TGTGCCAGCAGTGAAGGGCAGGCGTACTATGGCTACACCTTC. Full variable domain (outside the CDR3, taken from reference TRBV2 and TRBJ1-2): EPEVTQTPSHQVTQMGQEVILRCVPISNHLYFYWYRQILGQKVEFLVSFYNNEISEKSEIFDDQFSVERPDGSNFTLKIRSTKLEDSAMYFCASSEGQAYYGYTFGSGTRLTVV.

The V call is TRBV7-9, the J call TRBJ1-1, with 8 bases that match TRBD1. The CDR3 covers 15 residues. Unmatched junction bases numbered 5, after V lost 1 base and J lost 4 bases. The V gene's germline CDR1 is SEHNR and CDR2 FQNEAQ (reference sequence). Written as DNA, the CDR3 is TGTGCCAGCAGCTTAGGAGACAGGGGAAGCACTGAAGCTTTCTTT. It translates to CASSLGDRGSTEAFF.

This clonotype was counted ten times or more. The chain joins TRBV5-4 to TRBJ2-7; 12 positions match TRBD2. The CDR3 has 12 amino acids. The germline V gene has CDR1 SGHNT and CDR2 YYREEE (reference sequence). With V trimmed by 10 bases and J by 10 bases, 9 bases remained unmatched. DNA for the CDR3: TGTGCCTGTAAACTAGCGGGGGGTACCCAGTACTTC. Translated, it gives CACKLAGGTQYF.

This clonotype was counted ten times or more. J is TRBJ2-5 and V is TRBV2; weak D call: TRBD1 (6 bases). Trimming stripped 5 bases from V and 3 bases from J, with 16 bases between. Germline V gene lookup returns CDR1 SNHLY and CDR2 FYNNEI. This CDR3 comprises 15 residues. The CDR3 DNA reads TGTGCCAGCAGTCGCGGACAGCGTGAAAAAGAGACCCAGTACTTC. Its protein is CASSRGQREKETQYF. Using reference TRBV2 and TRBJ2-5 for the parts outside the CDR3, the full variable domain is EPEVTQTPSHQVTQMGQEVILRCVPISNHLYFYWYRQILGQKVEFLVSFYNNEISEKSEIFDDQFSVERPDGSNFTLKIRSTKLEDSAMYFCASSRGQREKETQYFGPGTRLLVL.

This clonotype occurred many times. The chain couples TRBV12-3 or TRBV12-4 to TRBJ2-5; perhaps TRBD2 as D (6 bases). The CDR3 has 17 amino acids. Trimming took off 2 bases at V and 5 bases at J, with 21 bases between the two ends. The CDR3 DNA follows: TGTGCCAGCAGTTTAAGTCGAGCGGGCCTAGATATGGAGACCCAGTACTTC. Translation gives CASSLSRAGLDMETQYF.

About this clonotype itself: A much larger clonotype is one base distant, so this may be a read error. This chain uses TRBV7-2 with TRBJ2-1; 7 bases are shared with TRBD2. The CDR3 is 18 residues long. Germline V gene sequence: CDR1 SGHTA, CDR2 FQGNSA. CDR3 bases: TGTGCCTGCAGCCCGAAAGTTTCCGGGACTACCCCCCACAATGAGCAGTTCTTC. The encoded protein is CACSPKVSGTTPHNEQFF.

The chain employs TRBV27 and TRBJ2-7; D unresolved. V lost 6 bases and J lost 2, with 14 bases in between. There are 14 residues in the CDR3. Germline V gives CDR1 MNHEY, CDR2 SMNVEV (reference sequence). The CDR3 sequence is CASSTKFGAYEQYF. The CDR3 DNA follows: TGTGCCAGCAGCACAAAGTTTGGGGCCTACGAGCAGTACTTC.

This clonotype has ten or more counts. This chain links TRBV4-2 with TRBJ1-2; 8 positions match TRBD1. V shed 1 base and J 4 bases; nucleotides not matched to a gene: 5. Germline loops: CDR1 LGHNA, CDR2 YNFKEQ. CDR3 length: 15 residues. The CDR3: CASSQATGVRYGYTF. DNA of the CDR3: TGTGCCAGCAGCCAAGCGACAGGGGTTCGCTATGGCTACACCTTC.

The sample holds many counts of this clonotype. The V gene is TRBV7-2, the J gene TRBJ2-1, with TRBD2 identical over 10 bases. CDR3 size: 15 residues. Trimming at V came to 7 bases and at J to 5 bases, leaving 8 bases not matched to a gene. Germline V gives CDR1 SGHTA, CDR2 FQGNSA. The CDR3 protein is CASTQGLAWNNEQFF. The CDR3 bases are TGTGCCAGCACCCAGGGACTAGCGTGGAACAATGAGCAGTTCTTC.

This chain's CDR3 is CSVPDRGGYEQYF. CDR3 sequence (DNA): TGCAGCGTACCGGACAGGGGGGGCTACGAGCAGTACTTC. V is TRBV29-1 and J is TRBJ2-7; 10 bases align to TRBD1. Germline V gene sequence: CDR1 SQVTM, CDR2 ANQGSEA. The CDR3 length is 13 residues. After removal of 6 bases from V and 3 bases from J, the junction contained 5 bases not matched to a gene.

The CDR3 DNA sequence: TGTGCCAGCAGCTTAGAGACATGCTCCTCCTACGAGCAGTACTTC. Its translation is CASSLETCSSYEQYF. This sequence joins TRBV11-2 and TRBJ2-7; D is unclear. Germline V lookup: CDR1 SGHAT, CDR2 FQNNGV. The CDR3 is 15 residues long. Deletions cut 0 bases from V and 0 bases from J, with 9 bases between.